Listed below are T cell receptor beta chains from one sample, sequenced in a study of T cell responses to AZD1222 COVID-19 vaccine. The method was immunoSEQ multiplex PCR; TCRdb's version includes in-frame clones alone and lacks a portion of them. The sample shows about 170,000 clones, roughly 92% of them seen only once. This material consisted of peripheral blood, taken on day 0 of AZD1222 vaccination. These TCRs come from an adult in good health. The CDR3 runs from the conserved cysteine through the conserved F or W. D genes are given only for firm matches. Where a row states a size, it is once, few, many or the class of an expanded clone; other rows omit it.

cdr3_nt: TGTGCCTGGAGTGTGGTGAGGGGCGCTGGAAACACCATATATTTT
cdr3_aa: CAWSVVRGAGNTIYF
j_call: TRBJ1-3
d_call: -
v_call: TRBV30
clone_size: -

cdr3_nt: TGTGCCAGCAGCCCCCGCGGGAGACTGAATTCACCCCTCCACTTT
cdr3_aa: CASSPRGRLNSPLHF
j_call: TRBJ1-6
d_call: -
v_call: TRBV11-2
clone_size: -

cdr3_nt: TGTGCCAGCAGCTTAGGCATCAACTTGCCCGGGGAGCTGTTTTTT
cdr3_aa: CASSLGINLPGELFF
j_call: TRBJ2-2
d_call: -
v_call: TRBV13
clone_size: -

cdr3_nt: TGTGCCAGCAGCAAAGGGCAGGGTCGGGCCAATCAGCCCCAGCATTTT
cdr3_aa: CASSKGQGRANQPQHF
j_call: TRBJ1-5
d_call: -
v_call: TRBV21-1
clone_size: -

cdr3_nt: TGCGCCAGCAGCTTAACCGGGACAGGATCCTACGAGCAGTACTTC
cdr3_aa: CASSLTGTGSYEQYF
j_call: TRBJ2-7
d_call: TRBD1
v_call: TRBV5-1
clone_size: -

cdr3_nt: TGTGCCAGCAGTGAAGCGAGGCGGCCGGGAAACACCATATATTTT
cdr3_aa: CASSEARRPGNTIYF
j_call: TRBJ1-3
d_call: -
v_call: TRBV2
clone_size: -

cdr3_nt: TGTGCCTGGAAGTGGGGGCAGGCCGGGGAGCTGTTTTTT
cdr3_aa: CAWKWGQAGELFF
j_call: TRBJ2-2
d_call: -
v_call: TRBV30
clone_size: -

cdr3_nt: TGTGCCAGCAGCCCCTCGGTGAACACTGAAGCTTTCTTT
cdr3_aa: CASSPSVNTEAFF
j_call: TRBJ1-1
d_call: -
v_call: TRBV12-3/TRBV12-4
clone_size: -

cdr3_nt: TGTGCCAGCAGTGGGACAGGGTTCGGTTCACCCCTCCACTTT
cdr3_aa: CASSGTGFGSPLHF
j_call: TRBJ1-6
d_call: TRBD1
v_call: TRBV2
clone_size: -

cdr3_nt: TGCGCCAGCAGCCAGGCCTCCGGGACCTTCTATGGCTACACCTTC
cdr3_aa: CASSQASGTFYGYTF
j_call: TRBJ1-2
d_call: -
v_call: TRBV4-3
clone_size: -

cdr3_nt: TGTGCCAGCTCACCAGGAGGAGGACGGGACACTGAAGCTTTCTTT
cdr3_aa: CASSPGGGRDTEAFF
j_call: TRBJ1-1
d_call: -
v_call: TRBV18
clone_size: -

cdr3_nt: TGTGCCAGCAGTACCTTACCAGGGGAGGAGACCCAGTACTTC
cdr3_aa: CASSTLPGEETQYF
j_call: TRBJ2-5
d_call: -
v_call: TRBV27
clone_size: -

cdr3_nt: TGTGCCAGCATGAAGGGACAGCTCACAGATACGCAGTATTTT
cdr3_aa: CASMKGQLTDTQYF
j_call: TRBJ2-3
d_call: TRBD1
v_call: TRBV9
clone_size: -

cdr3_nt: TGTGCCAGCAGCTTAGGCCCCGGGCCAGATACGCAGTATTTT
cdr3_aa: CASSLGPGPDTQYF
j_call: TRBJ2-3
d_call: -
v_call: TRBV7-2
clone_size: -

cdr3_nt: TGCGCCAGCAGCTTGAATCCAGCTAATGAAAAACTGTTTTTT
cdr3_aa: CASSLNPANEKLFF
j_call: TRBJ1-4
d_call: -
v_call: TRBV5-1
clone_size: -

cdr3_nt: TGTGCCAGCAGTCTATCCCCCGGGACAGCTCTTGGGAATGAGCAGTTCTTC
cdr3_aa: CASSLSPGTALGNEQFF
j_call: TRBJ2-1
d_call: TRBD1
v_call: TRBV6-6
clone_size: once

cdr3_nt: TGTGCCAGCAGCGTAGGGGACAGGCACCCATCTGGGGCCAACGTCCTGACTTTC
cdr3_aa: CASSVGDRHPSGANVLTF
j_call: TRBJ2-6
d_call: TRBD1
v_call: TRBV9
clone_size: -

cdr3_nt: TGTGCCAGCTGGACTAGCGGGCTCTCAAGCTCCTACAATGAGCAGTTCTTC
cdr3_aa: CASWTSGLSSSYNEQFF
j_call: TRBJ2-1
d_call: TRBD2
v_call: TRBV27
clone_size: -

cdr3_nt: TGTGCCAGCAGCTCTCCTTCCGGATGGGCTGAAGCTTTCTTT
cdr3_aa: CASSSPSGWAEAFF
j_call: TRBJ1-1
d_call: -
v_call: TRBV5-6
clone_size: few

cdr3_nt: TGCGCCAGCGGGTTACCCTCTGGAAACACCATATATTTT
cdr3_aa: CASGLPSGNTIYF
j_call: TRBJ1-3
d_call: -
v_call: TRBV5-1
clone_size: -

cdr3_nt: TGTGCCAGCACTACGTTCGTGAACACTGAAGCTTTCTTT
cdr3_aa: CASTTFVNTEAFF
j_call: TRBJ1-1
d_call: -
v_call: TRBV11-2
clone_size: -

cdr3_nt: TGCGCCAGCACCTTCGACAGGGAGGGCTCCTACGAGCAGTACTTC
cdr3_aa: CASTFDREGSYEQYF
j_call: TRBJ2-7
d_call: -
v_call: TRBV5-1
clone_size: -

cdr3_nt: TGTGCCACCAGCAGAGATAAGGGGAACCTCAGGGGCTACACCTTC
cdr3_aa: CATSRDKGNLRGYTF
j_call: TRBJ1-2
d_call: -
v_call: TRBV15
clone_size: -

cdr3_nt: TGCGCCAGCAGCCAAGTTTACGGGGGATATGGCTACACCTTC
cdr3_aa: CASSQVYGGYGYTF
j_call: TRBJ1-2
d_call: -
v_call: TRBV4-3
clone_size: -

cdr3_nt: TGTGCCAGCAGCGCCGGAGGCAACTGGAATGAAAAACTGTTTTTT
cdr3_aa: CASSAGGNWNEKLFF
j_call: TRBJ1-4
d_call: -
v_call: TRBV7-2
clone_size: -

cdr3_nt: TGTGCCAGCAGCTTGGCCATCGTTAATCAGCCCCAGCATTTT
cdr3_aa: CASSLAIVNQPQHF
j_call: TRBJ1-5
d_call: -
v_call: TRBV5-5
clone_size: -

cdr3_nt: TGCGCCAGCAGTGAGTCGGGGACAGATACGCAGTATTTT
cdr3_aa: CASSESGTDTQYF
j_call: TRBJ2-3
d_call: -
v_call: TRBV10-2
clone_size: -

cdr3_nt: TGTGCCAGCAGCCTTATAACGGGACCTGAAGCTTTCTTT
cdr3_aa: CASSLITGPEAFF
j_call: TRBJ1-1
d_call: -
v_call: TRBV7-9
clone_size: -

cdr3_nt: TGTGCCAGCAGTTACACACTGATTAATTCACCCCTCCACTTT
cdr3_aa: CASSYTLINSPLHF
j_call: TRBJ1-6
d_call: -
v_call: TRBV6-5
clone_size: -

cdr3_nt: TGTGCCAGCAAATCTCCGACAGGGGGCGCAACCTATGGCTACACCTTC
cdr3_aa: CASKSPTGGATYGYTF
j_call: TRBJ1-2
d_call: TRBD1
v_call: TRBV2
clone_size: -

cdr3_nt: TGTGCCAGCAGCTTAGTCTCAGGGGGAGGTGAAGCTTTCTTT
cdr3_aa: CASSLVSGGGEAFF
j_call: TRBJ1-1
d_call: TRBD1
v_call: TRBV7-9
clone_size: few

cdr3_nt: TGTGCCAGCAGCGGGGGGGCAGGGGCCTTTGACACTGAAGCTTTCTTT
cdr3_aa: CASSGGAGAFDTEAFF
j_call: TRBJ1-1
d_call: -
v_call: TRBV9
clone_size: -

cdr3_nt: TGTGCCAGCAGCTTCCTAAACACCATATATTTT
cdr3_aa: CASSFLNTIYF
j_call: TRBJ1-3
d_call: -
v_call: TRBV7-8
clone_size: -

cdr3_nt: TGTGCCAGGGCCCCGGTGACAGATACGCAGTATTTT
cdr3_aa: CARAPVTDTQYF
j_call: TRBJ2-3
d_call: -
v_call: TRBV12-3/TRBV12-4
clone_size: -

cdr3_nt: TGTGCCAGTAGTATAGACAGGAGACGGGCCACGCAGTATTTT
cdr3_aa: CASSIDRRRATQYF
j_call: TRBJ2-3
d_call: -
v_call: TRBV19
clone_size: -

cdr3_nt: TGTGCCAGCAGCCCCGAGGGCCCCGGGACGGTCTATGGCTACACCTTC
cdr3_aa: CASSPEGPGTVYGYTF
j_call: TRBJ1-2
d_call: -
v_call: TRBV7-3
clone_size: -

cdr3_nt: TGTGCCACCTCCTGGGGGGTTGAGCAGTTCTTC
cdr3_aa: CATSWGVEQFF
j_call: TRBJ2-1
d_call: -
v_call: TRBV25-1
clone_size: -

cdr3_nt: TGCGCCAGCAGCTTGGGCCTCGTTAGAAACACCGGGGAGCTGTTTTTT
cdr3_aa: CASSLGLVRNTGELFF
j_call: TRBJ2-2
d_call: -
v_call: TRBV5-1
clone_size: -

cdr3_nt: TGTGCCAGCAGCTTCGAGCGGGGGCCCTATGGCTACACCTTC
cdr3_aa: CASSFERGPYGYTF
j_call: TRBJ1-2
d_call: -
v_call: TRBV5-8
clone_size: -

cdr3_nt: TGTGCCAGCAGCTTAGGCCGGGTCCTGGGGCCCACAGATACGCAGTATTTT
cdr3_aa: CASSLGRVLGPTDTQYF
j_call: TRBJ2-3
d_call: -
v_call: TRBV11-3
clone_size: -

cdr3_nt: TGCGCCAGCAGCCCCGGGAAGGCAGGGGGCAATGAGCAGTTCTTC
cdr3_aa: CASSPGKAGGNEQFF
j_call: TRBJ2-1
d_call: TRBD1
v_call: TRBV4-3
clone_size: once

cdr3_nt: TGTGCCAGCGGTTCAGGGATCCTCTACGAGCAGTACTTC
cdr3_aa: CASGSGILYEQYF
j_call: TRBJ2-7
d_call: -
v_call: TRBV27
clone_size: -

cdr3_nt: TGCAGCGCAGGACTAGCGGGGGTTCACTACAATGAGCAGTTCTTC
cdr3_aa: CSAGLAGVHYNEQFF
j_call: TRBJ2-1
d_call: TRBD2
v_call: TRBV29-1
clone_size: -

cdr3_nt: TGTGCCAGCAGCCCCTCTGCGGGGCGAGGCAATCAGCCCCAGCATTTT
cdr3_aa: CASSPSAGRGNQPQHF
j_call: TRBJ1-5
d_call: -
v_call: TRBV3-1/TRBV3-2
clone_size: -

cdr3_nt: TGTGCCAGCAGCCCGCCGGGAATTACTAACACCGGGGAGCTGTTTTTT
cdr3_aa: CASSPPGITNTGELFF
j_call: TRBJ2-2
d_call: -
v_call: TRBV11-3
clone_size: -